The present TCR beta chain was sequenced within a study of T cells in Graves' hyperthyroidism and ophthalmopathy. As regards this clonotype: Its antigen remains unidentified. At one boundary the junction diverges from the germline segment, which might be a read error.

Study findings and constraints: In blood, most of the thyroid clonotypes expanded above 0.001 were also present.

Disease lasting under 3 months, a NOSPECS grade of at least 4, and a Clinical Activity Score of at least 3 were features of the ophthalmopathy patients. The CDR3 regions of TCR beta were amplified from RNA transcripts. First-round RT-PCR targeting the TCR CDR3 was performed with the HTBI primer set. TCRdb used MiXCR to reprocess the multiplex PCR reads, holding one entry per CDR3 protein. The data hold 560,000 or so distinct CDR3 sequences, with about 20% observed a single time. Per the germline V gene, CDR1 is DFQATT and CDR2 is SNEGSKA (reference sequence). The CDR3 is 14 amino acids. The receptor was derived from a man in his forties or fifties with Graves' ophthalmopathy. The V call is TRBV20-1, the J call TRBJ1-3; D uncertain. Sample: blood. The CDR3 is CSARQILSGNTIHF. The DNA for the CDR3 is TGCAGTGCTAGACAGATTCTCTCTGGAAACACCATACATTTT.